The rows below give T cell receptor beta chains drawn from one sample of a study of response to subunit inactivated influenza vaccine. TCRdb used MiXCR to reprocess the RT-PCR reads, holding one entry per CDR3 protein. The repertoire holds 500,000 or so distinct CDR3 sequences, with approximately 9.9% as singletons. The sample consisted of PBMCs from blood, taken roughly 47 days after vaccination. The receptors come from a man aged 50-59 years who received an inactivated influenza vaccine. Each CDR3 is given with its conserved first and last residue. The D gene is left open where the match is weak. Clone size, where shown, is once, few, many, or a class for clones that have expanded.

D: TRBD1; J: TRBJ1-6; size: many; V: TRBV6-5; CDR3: CASSYRRDSRSPLHF; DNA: TGTGCCAGCAGTTACAGGAGGGACAGCCGCTCACCCCTCCACTTT
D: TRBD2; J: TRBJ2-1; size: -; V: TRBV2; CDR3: CASSGTRDNEQFF; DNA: TGTGCCAGCAGTGGGACTAGGGACAATGAGCAGTTCTTC
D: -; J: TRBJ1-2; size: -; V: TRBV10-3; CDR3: CAISESLPLTNYGYTF; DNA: TGTGCCATCAGTGAGTCGCTCCCTCTAACTAACTATGGCTACACCTTC
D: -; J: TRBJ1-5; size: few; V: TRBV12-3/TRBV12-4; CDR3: CASSFDQGPNQPQHF; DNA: TGTGCCAGCAGTTTTGATCAGGGCCCCAATCAGCCCCAGCATTTT
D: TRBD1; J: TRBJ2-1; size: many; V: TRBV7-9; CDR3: CASSPTRDRAYNEQFF; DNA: TGTGCCAGCAGTCCGACCCGGGACAGGGCCTACAATGAGCAGTTCTTC
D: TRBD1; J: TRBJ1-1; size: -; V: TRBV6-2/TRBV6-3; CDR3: CASSLRTGWGVNTEAFF; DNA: TGTGCCAGCAGTCTCCGGACAGGTTGGGGGGTGAACACTGAAGCTTTCTTT
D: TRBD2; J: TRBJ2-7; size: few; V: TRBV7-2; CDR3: CASSLAGLNYEQYF; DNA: TGTGCCAGCAGCTTAGCGGGACTAAACTACGAGCAGTACTTC
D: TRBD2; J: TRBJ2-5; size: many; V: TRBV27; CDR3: CASSLSGTSGVTQYF; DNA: TGTGCCAGCAGTTTGTCTGGGACTAGCGGAGTGACCCAGTACTTC
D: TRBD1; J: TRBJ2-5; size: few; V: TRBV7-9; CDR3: CASSPQGKETQYF; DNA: TGTGCCAGCAGCCCACAGGGGAAAGAGACCCAGTACTTC
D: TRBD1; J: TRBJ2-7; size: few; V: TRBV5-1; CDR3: CASSLAGGGGYEQYF; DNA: TGCGCCAGCAGCTTGGCAGGGGGCGGTGGCTACGAGCAGTACTTC
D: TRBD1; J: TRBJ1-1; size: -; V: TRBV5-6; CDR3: CASSPDRGRGPEAFF; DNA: TGTGCCAGCAGCCCGGACAGGGGTCGCGGCCCTGAAGCTTTCTTT
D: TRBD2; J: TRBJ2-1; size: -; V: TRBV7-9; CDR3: CASSPASSGGINEQFF; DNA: TGTGCCAGCAGCCCTGCTTCTAGCGGGGGTATCAATGAGCAGTTCTTC
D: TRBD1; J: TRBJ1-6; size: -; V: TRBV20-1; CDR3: CSARPRQGASYNSPLHF; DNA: TGCAGTGCTAGACCTCGACAGGGGGCCTCCTATAATTCACCCCTCCACTTT
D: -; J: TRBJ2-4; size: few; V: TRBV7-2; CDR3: CASSLDRADIQYF; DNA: TGTGCCAGCAGCTTAGACAGGGCGGACATTCAGTACTTC
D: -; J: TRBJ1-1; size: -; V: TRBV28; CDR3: CAAGRGSGTEAFF; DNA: TGTGCCGCCGGCAGAGGATCAGGCACTGAAGCTTTCTTT
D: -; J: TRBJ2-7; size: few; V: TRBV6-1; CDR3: CASSRQSTNEQYF; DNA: TGTGCCAGCAGTCGACAGAGTACTAACGAGCAGTACTTC